The clone carrying this TCR beta chain was observed at least ten times. The V gene's germline CDR1 is SQVTM and CDR2 ANQGSEA. V lost 4 bases and J lost 6; bases outside the gene matches: 7. CDR3 size: 13 residues. The sample belongs to a study of identical twins. TCRdb independently ran MiXCR on the 5' RACE reads; one entry per CDR3 protein. The table includes around 510,000 distinct CDR3 sequences, approximately 15% detected once. The same specimen was also included in a second study, on yellow fever vaccine responses in identical twins.

The clonotype was recovered from a woman aged 18-29 years in good health. Material for sequencing was CD4+ T cells sorted from blood. The chain recombines TRBV29-1 with TRBJ2-3, with TRBD1 matching over 7 bases. The CDR3, as DNA: TGCAGCGTTGCGGTGGTCAGGGGGGATACGCAGTATTTT. It is translated as CSVAVVRGDTQYF.